The 18 T cell receptor beta chains presented below share a single source sample, sequenced in a study of control samples from healthy donors and cancer patients. Method: immunoSEQ multiplex PCR; TCRdb's copy keeps in-frame clones and lacks some. Of 350,000 to 450,000 clones detected, 90% appear once; the ten largest clones hold about 6.3%. Input material: PBMCs. The receptors originated from a man between 40 and 49 years old with head and neck cancer.

The sample holds one count of this clone. This chain links TRBV3-1 (or the pseudogene TRBV3-2) with TRBJ2-4; a possible D gene is TRBD2 (5 bases). This CDR3 is built from 14 residues. Trimming pared 5 bases from V and 0 bases from J, leaving 8 bases between. Germline loops: CDR1 LGHDT, CDR2 YNNKEL (reference sequence). CDR3 region: CASSVEGAKNIQYF. For the CDR3, the DNA is TGTGCCAGCAGCGTCGAGGGAGCCAAAAACATTCAGTACTTC.

There are a few counts of this clone. The chain recombines TRBV20-1 with TRBJ2-7, with D possibly matching TRBD2 (5 bases). V was trimmed by 3 bases and J by 3 bases, leaving 12 bases between them. CDR1 is DFQATT and CDR2 is SNEGSKA in the germline V gene (reference sequence). This CDR3 is 13 amino acids long. CDR3 loop: CSASIALGYEQYF. In DNA, the CDR3 is TGCAGTGCTAGTATAGCGTTGGGCTACGAGCAGTACTTC.

The chain recombines TRBV10-2 with TRBJ1-5; TRBD1 aligns across 8 bases. Germline V gene data show CDR1 as WSHSY and CDR2 as SAAADI. The CDR3 consists of 15 residues. Germline trimming cut 8 bases from V and 1 base from J; bases unmatched to any gene: 7. CDR3 protein: CASGPGGVSNQPQHF. The CDR3 DNA follows: TGCGCCAGCGGACCAGGGGGCGTAAGCAATCAGCCCCAGCATTTT.

V usage is TRBV6-5 and J usage is TRBJ1-4, with 8 bases identical to TRBD1. The junction had 6 bases not matched to a gene; V was cut back by 6 bases and J by 6 bases. Germline V gene sequence: CDR1 MNHEY, CDR2 SVGAGI. The CDR3 sequence is 14 residues long. The CDR3, as DNA: TGTGCCAGCAGGACCGGGACAGGTTATGAAAAACTGTTTTTT. Translating gives CASRTGTGYEKLFF.

This clone came up a few times. Other DNA sequences from this sample encode an identical CDR3 as well. V is TRBV20-1 and J is TRBJ2-5, with D unresolved. Germline V gene data show CDR1 as DFQATT and CDR2 as SNEGSKA (reference sequence). This CDR3 spans 10 amino acids. V lost 0 bases and J lost 5, with 1 base in between. CDR3 sequence (DNA): TGCAGTGCTAGAGAGGAGACCCAGTACTTC. Its protein product is CSAREETQYF.

This rearrangement joins TRBV27 to TRBJ2-2; D possibly corresponds to TRBD2 (7 bases). Trimming took off 6 bases at V and 6 bases at J, with 17 bases between the two ends. The length of the CDR3 is 15 residues. The germline CDR1 and CDR2 sequences are MNHEY and SMNVEV (reference sequence). This CDR3 reads CASSRPGGASGELFF. The CDR3 DNA sequence: TGTGCCAGCAGCCGTCCGGGGGGCGCGTCCGGGGAGCTGTTTTTT.

The rearrangement links TRBV30 to TRBJ2-7; D unresolved. With 0 bases removed from V and 5 bases from J, the gap between germline ends came to 8 bases. The CDR3 is 12 residues long. CDR1 is GTSNPN and CDR2 is SVGIG in the germline V gene (reference sequence). In DNA, the CDR3 is TGTGCCTGGAGTGTACTGGGCGACGAGCAGTACTTC. Its translation is CAWSVLGDEQYF.

This clone was seen just once. This chain uses TRBV28 with TRBJ2-7; 16 bases fit TRBD2. Germline-derived CDR1 and CDR2 are MDHEN and SYDVKM. There are 21 residues in the CDR3. The V and J ends lost 4 bases and 6 bases, in that order; junction bases with no gene match: 21. CDR3 coding DNA: TGTGCCAGCAGTTCCTACTATCTCGGGACTAGCGGGGGGGCCGTCCCTAGCGAGCAGTACTTC. This translates into CASSSYYLGTSGGAVPSEQYF.

V usage is TRBV18 and J usage is TRBJ2-5; D tentatively fits TRBD1 or TRBD2 (6 bases each). Germline CDR1 is KGHSH and CDR2 is LQKENI. Trimming cost V 3 bases and J 5 bases, with 16 bases left between them. This CDR3 region has 15 residues. This CDR3 is CASSPGSGAQETQYF. CDR3 DNA: TGTGCCAGCTCACCGGGTTCGGGGGCACAGGAGACCCAGTACTTC.

The gene calls are TRBV2 and TRBJ2-7, with D perhaps matching TRBD1 (6 bases). The CDR3 sequence is 15 residues long. CDR1 SNHLY and CDR2 FYNNEI come from the germline V gene. V was shortened by 5 bases and J by 0 bases, with 14 bases between the two germline ends. CDR3 in amino acids: CASSPPRDNSYEQYF. Written as DNA, the CDR3 is TGTGCCAGCAGTCCACCCCGGGACAACTCCTACGAGCAGTACTTC. Variable domain in full (rest from reference TRBV2 and TRBJ2-7): EPEVTQTPSHQVTQMGQEVILRCVPISNHLYFYWYRQILGQKVEFLVSFYNNEISEKSEIFDDQFSVERPDGSNFTLKIRSTKLEDSAMYFCASSPPRDNSYEQYFGPGTRLTVT.

This clone has a handful of counts. The chain joins TRBV6-5 to TRBJ1-5; 9 nucleotides align to TRBD1. V lost 6 bases to trimming and J lost 2 bases; unmatched junction nucleotides: 5. CDR1 MNHEY and CDR2 SVGAGI come from the germline V gene. The CDR3 is made up of 15 amino acids. The CDR3 sequence is CASSKDRGGNQPQHF. Written as DNA, the CDR3 is TGTGCCAGCAGCAAGGACAGGGGTGGCAATCAGCCCCAGCATTTT.

V usage is TRBV9 and J usage is TRBJ2-1, with D maybe TRBD1 (7 bases). The CDR3 spans 17 residues. V dropped 0 bases and J dropped 7 bases, with 20 bases sitting between them. Per the germline V gene, CDR1 is SGDLS and CDR2 is YYNGEE. Here the CDR3 DNA reads TGTGCCAGCAGCGTAGTAGGGCAGGGGGGCCTCCGAAATGAGCAGTTCTTC. It yields the protein CASSVVGQGGLRNEQFF.

The chain joins TRBV19 to TRBJ2-6; D remains unclear. The CDR3 loop spans 16 amino acids. Trimming left V 2 bases short and J 0 bases short, with 8 bases between. Germline-derived CDR1 and CDR2 are LNHDA and SQIVND (reference sequence). CDR3 residues: CASSIHHDSGANVLTF. The CDR3 nucleotides are TGTGCCAGTAGTATACACCACGACTCTGGGGCCAACGTCCTGACTTTC.

V is TRBV28 and J is TRBJ2-3; a possible D gene is TRBD2 (7 bases). The CDR3 covers 16 residues. Germline V lookup: CDR1 MDHEN, CDR2 SYDVKM. V was trimmed by 3 bases and J by 0 bases, leaving 13 bases between them. CDR3 sequence (DNA): TGTGCCAGCAGTTTCGCGGGGGCCGCTAGCACAGATACGCAGTATTTT. Protein: CASSFAGAASTDTQYF.

The chain couples TRBV7-9 to TRBJ2-3; D may correspond to TRBD1 or TRBD2 (5 bases each). Germline V gene data show CDR1 as SEHNR and CDR2 as FQNEAQ (reference sequence). The V and J ends lost 5 bases and 1 base respectively, with 16 bases between them. The CDR3 runs 16 residues. The CDR3 here is CASSPLWGTGTDTQYF. The CDR3 DNA is TGTGCCAGCAGCCCCCTATGGGGGACCGGCACAGATACGCAGTATTTT. Based on the CDR3 plus reference TRBV7-9 and TRBJ2-3, the full variable domain is DTGVSQNPRHKITKRGQNVTFRCDPISEHNRLYWYRQTLGQGPEFLTYFQNEAQLEKSRLLSDRFSAERPKGSFSTLEIQRTEQGDSAMYLCASSPLWGTGTDTQYFGPGTRLTVL.

The chain links TRBV27 to TRBJ1-2; 11 positions agree with TRBD1. CDR1 and CDR2 (germline): MNHEY, SMNVEV (reference sequence). V lost 4 bases and J lost 6; bases outside the gene matches: 10. This CDR3 is built from 16 residues. CDR3 residues: CASSSTGQGAWNGYTF. The CDR3 DNA reads as TGTGCCAGCAGTTCAACTGGACAGGGGGCTTGGAATGGCTACACCTTC.

For the CDR3, the DNA is TGTGCCAGCAGCGTAGGGCTGGGGGGTTCTGACTATGGCTACACCTTC. This encodes CASSVGLGGSDYGYTF. V and J are TRBV9 and TRBJ1-2; D possibly corresponds to TRBD1 (5 bases). The V and J ends lost 0 bases and 3 bases respectively, with 15 bases between them. Germline CDR1 reads SGDLS; CDR2 reads YYNGEE. The CDR3 contains 16 residues.

This sequence joins TRBV19 and TRBJ2-3, with D tentatively TRBD1 (5 bases). The length of the CDR3 is 17 residues. In germline, CDR1 is LNHDA, CDR2 SQIVND (reference sequence). Trimming removed 0 bases at V and 3 bases at J, with 16 bases between. CDR3 in amino acids: CASSIDSRGGGTDTQYF. In nucleotides, the CDR3 is TGTGCCAGTAGTATAGATAGTAGGGGCGGCGGTACAGATACGCAGTATTTT.